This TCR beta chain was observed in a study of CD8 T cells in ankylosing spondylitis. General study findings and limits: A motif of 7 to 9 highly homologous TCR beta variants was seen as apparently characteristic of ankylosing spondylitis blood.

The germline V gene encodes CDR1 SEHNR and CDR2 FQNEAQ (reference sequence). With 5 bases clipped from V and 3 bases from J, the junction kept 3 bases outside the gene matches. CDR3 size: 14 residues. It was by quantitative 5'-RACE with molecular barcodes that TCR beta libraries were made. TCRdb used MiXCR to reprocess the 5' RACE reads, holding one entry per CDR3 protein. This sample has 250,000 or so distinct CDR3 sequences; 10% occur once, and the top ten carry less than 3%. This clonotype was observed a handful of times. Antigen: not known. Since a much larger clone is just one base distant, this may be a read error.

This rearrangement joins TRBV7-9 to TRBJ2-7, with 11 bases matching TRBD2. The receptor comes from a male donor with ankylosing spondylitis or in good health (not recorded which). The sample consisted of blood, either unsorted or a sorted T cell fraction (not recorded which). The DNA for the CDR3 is TGTGCCAGCAGCACCGGGACTAGCGGCTACGAGCAGTACTTC. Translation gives CASSTGTSGYEQYF. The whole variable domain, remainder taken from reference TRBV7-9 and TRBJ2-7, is DTGVSQNPRHKITKRGQNVTFRCDPISEHNRLYWYRQTLGQGPEFLTYFQNEAQLEKSRLLSDRFSAERPKGSFSTLEIQRTEQGDSAMYLCASSTGTSGYEQYFGPGTRLTVT.